This T cell receptor beta chain was profiled in a study of T cell responses to AZD1222 COVID-19 vaccine. Sequencing was performed with immunoSEQ multiplex PCR; in TCRdb, only in-frame clones are kept and a portion is missing. The table has roughly 78,000 clones, 82% seen once; the top ten hold about 3.1%. This CDR3 is built from 14 residues. CDR1 and CDR2 from the germline V gene are GTSNPN and SVGIG (reference sequence). Trimming at V came to 4 bases and at J to 7 bases, leaving 9 bases not matched to a gene. This specimen was peripheral blood, taken on day 0 of AZD1222 vaccination. This chain links TRBV30 with TRBJ1-2, with TRBD1 identical over 10 bases. The sequence derives from an adult in good health. CDR3 nucleotide sequence: TGTGCCTGGACCCCGGGACAGGGGAGGAGTGGCTACACCTTC. The encoded protein is CAWTPGQGRSGYTF.